Following are 12 T cell receptor beta chains from one sample sequenced in a study of human T cells and chemical hapten exposure. Indicated time point: patch test 1, 2 weeks after DPC sensitization. As to treatment: therapeutic diphenylcyclopropenone sensitization with weekly scalp DPC. TCRdb reanalysed the RACE reads using MiXCR and keeps one entry per CDR3 protein. This table has about 57,000 distinct CDR3 sequences, over 7.5% appearing once. The specimen was whole blood, collected in connection with sensitization to the hapten diphenylcyclopropenone (DPC). These receptors were obtained from a woman in her 40s with alopecia areata. Some clones in this sample may be carry-over from other donors' samples.

Ten or more counts support this clonotype. The J gene is TRBJ1-1, the V gene TRBV30, with a tentative D call TRBD1 (5 bases). The CDR3 sequence is 14 residues long. V lost 5 bases and J lost 0, with 13 bases in between. CDR1 and CDR2 (germline): GTSNPN, SVGIG (reference sequence). The chain's CDR3 is CAWEGEGVNTEAFF. The CDR3 nucleotides are TGTGCCTGGGAAGGGGAAGGGGTGAACACTGAAGCTTTCTTT.

Many counts were recorded for this clonotype. V gene TRBV7-2 combines with J gene TRBJ2-5, with 10 bases identical to TRBD1. This CDR3 is built from 15 residues. Germline-derived CDR1 and CDR2 are SGHTA and FQGNSA. Trimming cost V 6 bases and J 3 bases; bases outside gene matches: 7. In DNA, the CDR3 is TGTGCCAGCAGACCACGGACAGGGGGGAAAGAGACCCAGTACTTC. This codes for CASRPRTGGKETQYF.

The rearrangement uses TRBV29-1 and TRBJ2-3; the D is unclear. V was cut by 6 bases and J by 4 bases, with 17 bases left in between. The CDR3 covers 14 residues. Germline CDR1 SQVTM, CDR2 ANQGSEA. In DNA, the CDR3 is TGCAGCGTCAGTGGCCGACTGGGTCCAGATACGCAGTATTTT. Its protein is CSVSGRLGPDTQYF.

This clonotype showed up many times. CDR3 nucleotide sequence: TGTGCCAGCAGCGTAGCATCAGGCTCTGGAAACACCATATATTTT. It is translated as CASSVASGSGNTIYF. The chain uses TRBV9 and TRBJ1-3; D remains unclear. This CDR3 is 15 amino acids long. The ends were cut back, 0 bases at V and 0 bases at J, with 7 bases in the middle. The germline V gene encodes CDR1 SGDLS and CDR2 YYNGEE.

This clonotype was seen repeatedly, ten times or more. The chain employs TRBV11-2 and TRBJ1-6; perhaps TRBD1 as D (5 bases). The CDR3 totals 15 residues. Germline V gene lookup returns CDR1 SGHAT and CDR2 FQNNGV. Trimming pared 1 base from V and 7 bases from J, leaving 11 bases between. The CDR3 coding sequence is TGTGCCAGCAGCTTAGCGACAGATCGGAATTCACCCCTCCACTTT. Translating it yields CASSLATDRNSPLHF.

This clonotype showed up many times. V and J are TRBV7-9 and TRBJ2-3; TRBD2 matches 8 bases. The CDR3 extends over 15 amino acids. The germline V gene has CDR1 SEHNR and CDR2 FQNEAQ (reference sequence). V lost 4 bases to trimming and J lost 0 bases; unmatched junction nucleotides: 3. The chain's CDR3 is CASSSGTRSTDTQYF. The CDR3 DNA sequence: TGTGCCAGCAGCTCCGGGACTAGGAGCACAGATACGCAGTATTTT.

As for this clonotype: A read error may produce the germline difference seen at one junction end. The chain recombines TRBV7-2 with TRBJ2-3, with 9 bases identical to TRBD2. Germline V gene data show CDR1 as SGHTA and CDR2 as FQGNSA. The CDR3 runs 16 residues. The CDR3 DNA reads as TGTGCCAGCAGCATAGCGGGGGCTAATGGGGGAGATACGCAGTATTTT. Encoded protein: CASSIAGANGGDTQYF.

This chain links TRBV7-2 with TRBJ2-2; 8 positions agree with TRBD2. The trim removed 5 bases at V and 5 bases at J, leaving 7 bases unmatched. The CDR3 is 15 amino acids. CDR1 SGHTA and CDR2 FQGNSA come from the germline V gene. CDR3 protein: CASSPTSGWTGELFF. In DNA form, the CDR3 reads TGTGCCAGCAGCCCCACTAGCGGCTGGACCGGGGAGCTGTTTTTT.

This clonotype appeared many times. The chain joins TRBV20-1 to TRBJ2-1; 8 positions agree with TRBD2. Germline CDR1 is DFQATT and CDR2 is SNEGSKA (reference sequence). Trimming at V came to 6 bases and at J to 3 bases, leaving 7 bases not matched to a gene. The CDR3 consists of 14 residues. The CDR3 sequence: CSAADGTSYNEQFF. DNA of the CDR3: TGCAGTGCCGCGGACGGGACTAGCTACAATGAGCAGTTCTTC.

This clonotype was seen repeatedly, ten times or more. This chain joins TRBV12-5 and TRBJ2-1; the D call may be TRBD1 or TRBD2 (6 bases each). The CDR3 covers 18 residues. The germline V gene has CDR1 LGHNT and CDR2 FRNRAP. V dropped 7 bases and J dropped 2 bases, with 24 bases sitting between them. In DNA form, the CDR3 reads TGTGCTAGTGCCCCCTGGCCCGGGGGCCAGACCACCTACAATGAGCAGTTCTTC. Protein product: CASAPWPGGQTTYNEQFF. Drawing the rest from reference TRBV12-5 and TRBJ2-1, the complete variable domain is DARVTQTPRHKVTEMGQEVTMRCQPILGHNTVFWYRQTMMQGLELLAYFRNRAPLDDSGMPKDRFSAEMPDATLATLKIQPSEPRDSAVYFCASAPWPGGQTTYNEQFFGPGTRLTVL.

The rearrangement links TRBV29-1 to TRBJ2-5; D uncertain. The germline CDR1 and CDR2 sequences are SQVTM and ANQGSEA. The germline V and J ends were trimmed by 7 bases and 2 bases, with 11 bases remaining between them. The CDR3 is 12 residues long. The CDR3 nucleotides read TGCAGCGCGGGCCAGCTTCAAGAGACCCAGTACTTC. Translated: CSAGQLQETQYF.

This clonotype has only one observation. CDR3 sequence (DNA): TGTGCCAGCAGCCTAGAGCAGACTAACTCTGGGGCCAACGTCCTGACTTTC. Protein sequence: CASSLEQTNSGANVLTF. The chain is built from TRBV28 and TRBJ2-6; D possibly corresponds to TRBD2 (5 bases). Germline assignment: CDR1 MDHEN and CDR2 SYDVKM. V dropped 6 bases and J dropped 0 bases, with 15 bases sitting between them. The CDR3 contains 17 residues.